A single sample gave rise to the 3 T cell receptor beta chains below, sequenced in a study of blood T cell repertoires in COVID-19 (dated by TCRdb to 2018 to 2020). To prepare the library, the immunoSEQ multiplex PCR assay was applied. In TCRdb, the immuneACCESS table is reduced to in-frame sequences with V and J assigned. These tables do not hold every clone; where another copy was compared, an unresolved V gene accounts for under half, and the others remain unexplained. The sample profile shows some 190,000 clones; around 85% of them were found once. The top ten constitute around 6.9% of the sample. The sample taken for sequencing was peripheral blood. Receptors were obtained from a man older than 75 with COVID-19, enrolled during active disease.

The CDR3 DNA reads as TGTGCCAGCAGACTTGGACAGAACTATGGCTACACCTTC. This codes for CASRLGQNYGYTF. The chain recombines TRBV28 with TRBJ1-2, with D possibly TRBD1 on 6 matching bases. The V end lost 6 bases, the J end lost 2 bases, and 10 bases lay between the germline ends. CDR3 length equals 13 residues. From germline, CDR1 is MDHEN and CDR2 SYDVKM.

This rearrangement joins TRBV24-1 to TRBJ1-5; possibly TRBD1 for D (5 bases). The CDR3 spans 15 residues. Germline V gene data show CDR1 as KGHDR and CDR2 as SFDVKD. The V end was cut by 7 bases, the J end by 1 base, with 13 bases between. The CDR3 DNA sequence: TGTGCCACCAGCGGGGGGAGGGGCAGCAATCAGCCCCAGCATTTT. Translating gives CATSGGRGSNQPQHF.

The gene calls are TRBV24-1 and TRBJ2-3; 10 nucleotides agree with TRBD1. The CDR3 runs 13 residues. Unmatched junction bases numbered 0, after V lost 7 bases and J lost 3 bases. Germline CDR1 KGHDR, CDR2 SFDVKD. The CDR3 loop reads CATRGQGTDTQYF. The CDR3 DNA reads as TGTGCCACCAGGGGACAGGGGACAGATACGCAGTATTTT.